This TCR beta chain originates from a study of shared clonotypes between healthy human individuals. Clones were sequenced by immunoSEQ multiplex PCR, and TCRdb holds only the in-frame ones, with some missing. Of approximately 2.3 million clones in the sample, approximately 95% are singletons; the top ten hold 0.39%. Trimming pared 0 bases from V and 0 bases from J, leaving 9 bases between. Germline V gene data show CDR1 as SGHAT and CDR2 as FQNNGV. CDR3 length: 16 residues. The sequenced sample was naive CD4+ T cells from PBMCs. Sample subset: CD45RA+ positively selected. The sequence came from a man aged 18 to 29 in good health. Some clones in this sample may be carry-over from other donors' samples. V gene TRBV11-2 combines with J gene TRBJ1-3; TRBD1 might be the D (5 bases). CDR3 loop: CASSLDGAPSGNTIYF. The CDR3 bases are TGTGCCAGCAGCTTAGATGGGGCACCCTCTGGAAACACCATATATTTT.